The rows below give T cell receptor beta chains drawn from one sample of a study of radiotherapy plus CTLA-4 blockade in lung cancer. Produced via immunoSEQ multiplex PCR; TCRdb's table is partial and in-frame only. The repertoire holds tens of thousands of clones, about four fifths seen once, with over 15% in the top ten. The sequencing here drew on peripheral blood, taken from a patient treated with radiotherapy plus ipilimumab. Receptors were obtained from a human donor with non-small cell lung cancer that progressed on radiotherapy plus ipilimumab. Both conserved end residues are part of each CDR3. Each record gives: CDR3 length, J gene, V gene, CDR3 protein.

>16|TRBJ1-2|TRBV7-9
CASSLDRIGQNYGYTF
>13|TRBJ2-5|TRBV13
CASSPPTPETQYF
>14|TRBJ2-1|TRBV29-1
CSVEPSGVINEQFF
>14|TRBJ2-3|TRBV28
CASSPGTRQDTQYF
>14|TRBJ1-3|TRBV19
CASSIKGTGNTIYF
>15|TRBJ1-4|TRBV6-5
CASSATGEANEKLFF
>18|TRBJ1-2|TRBV2
CASIPSYGTALGLYGYTF
>14|TRBJ2-7|TRBV7-8
CASSWGLETGEQYF
>14|TRBJ1-5|TRBV6-1
CASSEARMGQPQHF
>13|TRBJ2-1|TRBV6-1
CASSEPGPHEQFF
>17|TRBJ2-7|TRBV7-9
CASSLVQGGSRSYEQYF
>17|TRBJ2-7|TRBV11-2
CASSSQEVPGLEYEQYF
>14|TRBJ2-3|TRBV19
CASSRSGITDTQYF
>14|TRBJ2-4|TRBV6-5
CASSSSGRQNIQYF
>14|TRBJ2-5|TRBV30
CAWRRLAVFETQYF
>17|TRBJ2-2|TRBV10-3
CAISESQTGVRTGELFF
>15|TRBJ2-7|TRBV5-1
CASSQRLGGSNEQYF
>14|TRBJ2-7|TRBV19
CASSDRDRGHEQYF
>13|TRBJ1-1|TRBV28
CASSLSGETEAFF
>15|TRBJ2-7|TRBV7-6
CASSKDRGYTYEQYF
>16|TRBJ1-2|TRBV7-2
CASTLTLDRGPYGYTF
>13|TRBJ2-7|TRBV7-8
CASSLALRQGPSF
>13|TRBJ2-2|TRBV19
CASSIGGAGELFF
>14|TRBJ2-1|TRBV29-1
CSVDGTGSYNEQFF
>14|TRBJ1-2|TRBV7-9
CASSWWGRTYGYTF
>15|TRBJ1-2|TRBV5-6
CASSLAGGRKDGYTF
>13|TRBJ2-5|TRBV28
CASSLEGLETQYF
>14|TRBJ2-1|TRBV29-1
CSVEREHPYNEQFF
>20|TRBJ2-3|TRBV5-5
CASSPHPIRDQRSSTDTQYF
>14|TRBJ2-5|TRBV6-6
CASSYWDRAETQYF
>13|TRBJ2-7|TRBV6-5
CASTKGLNYEQYF
>15|TRBJ1-5|TRBV4-2
CASSQEGGTYQPQHF